These T cell receptor beta chains were read from a single sample in a study of blood T cells in healthy people across ages. A single record per CDR3 protein comes from TCRdb applying MiXCR to the 5' RACE reads. The sample yields some 690,000 distinct CDR3 sequences, about 20% seen once. Sequencing was performed on blood. All receptors come from a man aged 70 or older in good health. Each CDR3 is given without its conserved first and last residue. The order of the fields is clone size, J gene, CDR3 length, V gene, CDR3 protein. Clone sizes are given selectively: once, few, many, or a class where the clone is expanded.

few | TRBJ2-1 | 11 | TRBV18 | ASSPSSVQNQF
many | TRBJ1-1 | 8 | TRBV20-1 | SVWGTEAF
few | TRBJ2-1 | 13 | TRBV5-1 | ASSLVGDPRNEQF
few | TRBJ2-3 | 14 | TRBV6-6 | ASSYSGGIGTDTQY
. | TRBJ2-3 | 14 | TRBV7-2 | ASSLGLGPAVYTQY
few | TRBJ1-4 | 13 | TRBV5-5 | ASSPTGTATEKLF
. | TRBJ2-7 | 13 | TRBV5-1 | ASSLRDSNNYEQY
. | TRBJ1-5 | 13 | TRBV3-1 | ASSQDVQGQQPQH
few | TRBJ2-1 | 13 | TRBV20-1 | SAGKSGLAYTEQF
. | TRBJ2-7 | 13 | TRBV7-9 | ASSLSRTGEYEQY
. | TRBJ2-1 | 12 | TRBV7-8 | ASSLAPGPNEQF
. | TRBJ1-6 | 14 | TRBV20-1 | SARLIAGTSNSPLH
. | TRBJ2-7 | 12 | TRBV20-1 | SASRPSGSYEQY
. | TRBJ2-1 | 12 | TRBV3-1 | ASSQGQGAVNRF
. | TRBJ1-3 | 14 | TRBV7-9 | ASSLWTGTSGNTIY
. | TRBJ2-3 | 13 | TRBV2 | ASSEEGLATDTQY
. | TRBJ2-1 | 14 | TRBV5-1 | ASSLGTSGTYNEQS
. | TRBJ2-3 | 11 | TRBV20-1 | SASPASTDTQY
. | TRBJ2-3 | 16 | TRBV18 | AGSTRTGLSSSTDTQY
. | TRBJ2-3 | 14 | TRBV5-4 | ASSLAALASTDTQY
few | TRBJ2-3 | 13 | TRBV20-1 | SASDWRGRSDTQY
few | TRBJ2-7 | 13 | TRBV11-2 | ASRPTSGGPYEQY
few | TRBJ2-1 | 13 | TRBV27 | ASTITSESYNEQF
many | TRBJ2-5 | 14 | TRBV3-1 | ASSHLNRADQETQY
. | TRBJ2-4 | 13 | TRBV4-3 | ASSLGLAGDPIQY
. | TRBJ1-5 | 14 | TRBV6-1 | ASSGALQGVGQPQH
. | TRBJ1-1 | 13 | TRBV3-1 | ASSQMGRRNTEAF
. | TRBJ1-4 | 14 | TRBV9 | ASSVVPAGGNEKLF